This T cell receptor (beta chain) appears in the sequencing data of a study of shared clonotypes between healthy human individuals. Findings and limits, study-wide: Among donors, clonotype sharing was expected to be affected by sequencing depth. When naive CD4 clonotypes were compared across several donors, about 4.8% were shared.

Trimming took 6 bases from V and 6 from J; bases not matched to a gene: 5. Germline lookup yields CDR1 SGHRS and CDR2 YFSETQ. The CDR3 length is 14 residues. A remark on this clone: Its antigen is undetermined.

Repertoires were generated with immunoSEQ multiplex PCR, while TCRdb's copy carries only in-frame clones and drops some. This sample has roughly 1 million clones, with around 75% found just once. The TCR sequence derives from a young man in good health. The sequencing sample was made of memory CD4+ T cells sorted from blood. As for subset: CD45RA-negative fraction. The chain uses TRBV5-1 and TRBJ2-1; 11 bases agree with TRBD2. The CDR3 DNA follows: TGCGCCAGCACTACTAGCGGGAGTGTCAATGAGCAGTTCTTC. Translation gives CASTTSGSVNEQFF.